Listed below are T cell receptor beta chains from one sample, sequenced in a study of blood T cells in healthy people across ages. TCRdb redid the calling of the 5' RACE reads with MiXCR, one entry per CDR3 protein. Of over 1,500,000 distinct CDR3 sequences listed, about two fifths are singletons. Sequenced: blood. The receptors derive from a human donor in good health. Both conserved end residues are trimmed from each CDR3. The order of the fields is J gene, V gene, D gene, CDR3 protein. The D gene is left open where the match is weak.

J gene: TRBJ2-7; V gene: TRBV29-1; D gene: -; CDR3 protein: SVGTEAAAQY
J gene: TRBJ2-5; V gene: TRBV29-1; D gene: TRBD2; CDR3 protein: SVRGGHGWRAGLQETQY
J gene: TRBJ1-5; V gene: TRBV4-3; D gene: TRBD1; CDR3 protein: ASSRTTGGRNQPQH
J gene: TRBJ2-3; V gene: TRBV7-3; D gene: TRBD2; CDR3 protein: ASHAAGRTDTQY
J gene: TRBJ2-6; V gene: TRBV7-2; D gene: TRBD1; CDR3 protein: ASSYYPGQGMRFGANVLT
J gene: -; V gene: TRBV29-1; D gene: -; CDR3 protein: SVAQTRMGEQY
J gene: TRBJ2-1; V gene: TRBV21-1; D gene: -; CDR3 protein: ASSKSRGGNYNEQF
J gene: TRBJ1-6; V gene: TRBV7-2; D gene: TRBD1; CDR3 protein: ASSLRGQGNSPLH
J gene: TRBJ1-5; V gene: TRBV24-1; D gene: -; CDR3 protein: ATSDIDSNQPQH
J gene: TRBJ1-1; V gene: TRBV15; D gene: -; CDR3 protein: ATSIQRQGRTEAF
J gene: TRBJ2-1; V gene: TRBV20-1; D gene: -; CDR3 protein: SARTINEQF
J gene: TRBJ2-3; V gene: TRBV20-1; D gene: -; CDR3 protein: SAVKDTQY
J gene: TRBJ2-5; V gene: TRBV24-1; D gene: TRBD2; CDR3 protein: ATSDHKRGSVNEQY
J gene: TRBJ1-4; V gene: TRBV7-2; D gene: -; CDR3 protein: ASSQTARNEKLF
J gene: TRBJ1-1; V gene: TRBV18; D gene: -; CDR3 protein: ASSPDPNTEAF
J gene: TRBJ2-1; V gene: TRBV20-1; D gene: TRBD2; CDR3 protein: SARVAGGPRSYNEQF
J gene: TRBJ2-3; V gene: TRBV7-3; D gene: -; CDR3 protein: ASSFSESITDAQY
J gene: TRBJ1-2; V gene: TRBV4-2; D gene: TRBD1; CDR3 protein: ASSVQGLNYGYT
J gene: TRBJ1-1; V gene: TRBV28; D gene: -; CDR3 protein: ASTLLGRLNTEAF
J gene: TRBJ2-1; V gene: TRBV19; D gene: -; CDR3 protein: ASSAGPVNEQF
J gene: TRBJ1-5; V gene: TRBV20-1; D gene: TRBD1; CDR3 protein: SAEQGQGGDQPQH
J gene: -; V gene: TRBV20-1; D gene: -; CDR3 protein: SARDLGTSTYEQY
J gene: TRBJ1-1; V gene: TRBV7-6; D gene: -; CDR3 protein: ASSLDRLKNMNTEAF
J gene: TRBJ2-1; V gene: TRBV7-9; D gene: -; CDR3 protein: ASSATGGAYWDNEQF
J gene: TRBJ1-4; V gene: TRBV4-3; D gene: TRBD1; CDR3 protein: ASSPSWTGGKLF
J gene: TRBJ1-4; V gene: TRBV3-1; D gene: -; CDR3 protein: ASAVGGRGEKLF
J gene: TRBJ2-3; V gene: TRBV29-1; D gene: TRBD2; CDR3 protein: SAGGTSGGATESDTQY
J gene: -; V gene: TRBV7-9; D gene: -; CDR3 protein: ASSLGITGTKETQY
J gene: TRBJ1-4; V gene: TRBV3-1; D gene: -; CDR3 protein: ASSQDSALNEKLF
J gene: TRBJ2-4; V gene: TRBV5-1; D gene: -; CDR3 protein: ASSSIGAKNIQY
J gene: TRBJ2-1; V gene: TRBV10-3; D gene: TRBD2; CDR3 protein: AISNLGLVRDEQF
J gene: TRBJ2-1; V gene: TRBV6-2/TRBV6-3; D gene: TRBD2; CDR3 protein: ASSYTFGGLAKDEQF
J gene: TRBJ2-2; V gene: TRBV20-1; D gene: -; CDR3 protein: SAFGRDTGELF
J gene: TRBJ1-1; V gene: TRBV29-1; D gene: -; CDR3 protein: SVLRPLNTEAF
J gene: TRBJ2-3; V gene: TRBV4-3; D gene: -; CDR3 protein: ASSPRGAVTDTQY
J gene: TRBJ2-3; V gene: TRBV4-3; D gene: -; CDR3 protein: ASSWVGAGGTDTQY
J gene: TRBJ2-1; V gene: TRBV2; D gene: TRBD1; CDR3 protein: ASQGQGEQF
J gene: TRBJ2-3; V gene: TRBV28; D gene: TRBD2; CDR3 protein: AGSGGPTDTQY
J gene: TRBJ1-5; V gene: TRBV7-9; D gene: -; CDR3 protein: ASSSDGRNQPQH
J gene: TRBJ2-2; V gene: TRBV4-3; D gene: -; CDR3 protein: ASSQVVQTGERF
J gene: TRBJ2-5; V gene: TRBV7-2; D gene: -; CDR3 protein: ASSLSRSQETQY
J gene: TRBJ2-1; V gene: TRBV4-3; D gene: TRBD2; CDR3 protein: ASSPGRAANEQF
J gene: -; V gene: TRBV4-2; D gene: TRBD1; CDR3 protein: ASSQEGQGRDWGCEQY
J gene: TRBJ2-7; V gene: TRBV7-2; D gene: TRBD2; CDR3 protein: ASSYLGGGTYEQY
J gene: TRBJ1-6; V gene: TRBV5-1; D gene: -; CDR3 protein: ASSLIAAGGSPLH
J gene: TRBJ2-3; V gene: TRBV20-1; D gene: -; CDR3 protein: SARVQTIDTDTQY
J gene: TRBJ1-2; V gene: TRBV7-9; D gene: -; CDR3 protein: ACSFDSPYGYT
J gene: TRBJ2-5; V gene: TRBV5-7; D gene: -; CDR3 protein: ASSLVLQRGNTQETQY
J gene: TRBJ1-3; V gene: TRBV18; D gene: -; CDR3 protein: ASSPETGGENTIY
J gene: TRBJ2-3; V gene: TRBV6-5; D gene: -; CDR3 protein: ASSFGGVSTDTQY
J gene: TRBJ2-7; V gene: TRBV2; D gene: -; CDR3 protein: ASRNPPTGTTYEQY
J gene: TRBJ2-7; V gene: TRBV30; D gene: TRBD1; CDR3 protein: AWEGQGAGEQY
J gene: TRBJ2-1; V gene: TRBV11-2; D gene: -; CDR3 protein: ASSLDLAGEQF
J gene: -; V gene: TRBV20-1; D gene: TRBD1; CDR3 protein: SARKGQALGTQY